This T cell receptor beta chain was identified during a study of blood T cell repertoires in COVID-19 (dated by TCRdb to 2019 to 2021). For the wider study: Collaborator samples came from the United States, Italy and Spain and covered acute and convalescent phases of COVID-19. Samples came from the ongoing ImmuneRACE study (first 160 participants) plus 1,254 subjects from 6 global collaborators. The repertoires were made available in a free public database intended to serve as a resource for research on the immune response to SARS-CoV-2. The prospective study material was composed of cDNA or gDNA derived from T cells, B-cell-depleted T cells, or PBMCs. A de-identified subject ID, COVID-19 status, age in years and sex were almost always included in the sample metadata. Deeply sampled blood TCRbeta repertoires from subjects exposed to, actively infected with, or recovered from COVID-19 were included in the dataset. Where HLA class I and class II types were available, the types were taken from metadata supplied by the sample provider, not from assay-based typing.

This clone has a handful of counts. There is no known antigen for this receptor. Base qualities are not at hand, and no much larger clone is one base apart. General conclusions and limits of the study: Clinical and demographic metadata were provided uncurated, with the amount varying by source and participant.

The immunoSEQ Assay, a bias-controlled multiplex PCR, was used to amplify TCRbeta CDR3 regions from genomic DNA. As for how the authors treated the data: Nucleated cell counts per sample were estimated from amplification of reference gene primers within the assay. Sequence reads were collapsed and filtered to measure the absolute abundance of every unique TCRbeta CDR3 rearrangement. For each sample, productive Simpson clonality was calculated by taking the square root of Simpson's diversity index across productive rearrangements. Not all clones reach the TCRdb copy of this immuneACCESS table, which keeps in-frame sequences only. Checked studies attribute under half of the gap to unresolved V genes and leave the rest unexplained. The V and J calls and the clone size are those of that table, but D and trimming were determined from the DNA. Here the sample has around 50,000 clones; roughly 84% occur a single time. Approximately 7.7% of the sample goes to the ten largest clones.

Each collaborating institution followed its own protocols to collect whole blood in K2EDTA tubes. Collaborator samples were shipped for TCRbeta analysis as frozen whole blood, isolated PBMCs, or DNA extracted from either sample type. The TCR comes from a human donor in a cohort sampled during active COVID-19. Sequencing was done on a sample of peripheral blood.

The DNA reads TGTGCCAGCAGGAGACAGGTTTACAATGAGCAGTTCTTC. Its protein reads: CASRRQVYNEQFF. The V gene is TRBV28 and the J gene is TRBJ2-1; D gene: possibly TRBD1, on 6 matching bases. CDR1 MDHEN and CDR2 SYDVKM were looked up in the germline V gene. From its cysteine to its phenylalanine, the CDR3 spans 13 amino acids. The sequence is cut down to CDR3 DNA, 39 bases in frame from base 1. Trimming takes 6 bases from V and 4 bases from J, and the germline ends sit 10 bases apart.